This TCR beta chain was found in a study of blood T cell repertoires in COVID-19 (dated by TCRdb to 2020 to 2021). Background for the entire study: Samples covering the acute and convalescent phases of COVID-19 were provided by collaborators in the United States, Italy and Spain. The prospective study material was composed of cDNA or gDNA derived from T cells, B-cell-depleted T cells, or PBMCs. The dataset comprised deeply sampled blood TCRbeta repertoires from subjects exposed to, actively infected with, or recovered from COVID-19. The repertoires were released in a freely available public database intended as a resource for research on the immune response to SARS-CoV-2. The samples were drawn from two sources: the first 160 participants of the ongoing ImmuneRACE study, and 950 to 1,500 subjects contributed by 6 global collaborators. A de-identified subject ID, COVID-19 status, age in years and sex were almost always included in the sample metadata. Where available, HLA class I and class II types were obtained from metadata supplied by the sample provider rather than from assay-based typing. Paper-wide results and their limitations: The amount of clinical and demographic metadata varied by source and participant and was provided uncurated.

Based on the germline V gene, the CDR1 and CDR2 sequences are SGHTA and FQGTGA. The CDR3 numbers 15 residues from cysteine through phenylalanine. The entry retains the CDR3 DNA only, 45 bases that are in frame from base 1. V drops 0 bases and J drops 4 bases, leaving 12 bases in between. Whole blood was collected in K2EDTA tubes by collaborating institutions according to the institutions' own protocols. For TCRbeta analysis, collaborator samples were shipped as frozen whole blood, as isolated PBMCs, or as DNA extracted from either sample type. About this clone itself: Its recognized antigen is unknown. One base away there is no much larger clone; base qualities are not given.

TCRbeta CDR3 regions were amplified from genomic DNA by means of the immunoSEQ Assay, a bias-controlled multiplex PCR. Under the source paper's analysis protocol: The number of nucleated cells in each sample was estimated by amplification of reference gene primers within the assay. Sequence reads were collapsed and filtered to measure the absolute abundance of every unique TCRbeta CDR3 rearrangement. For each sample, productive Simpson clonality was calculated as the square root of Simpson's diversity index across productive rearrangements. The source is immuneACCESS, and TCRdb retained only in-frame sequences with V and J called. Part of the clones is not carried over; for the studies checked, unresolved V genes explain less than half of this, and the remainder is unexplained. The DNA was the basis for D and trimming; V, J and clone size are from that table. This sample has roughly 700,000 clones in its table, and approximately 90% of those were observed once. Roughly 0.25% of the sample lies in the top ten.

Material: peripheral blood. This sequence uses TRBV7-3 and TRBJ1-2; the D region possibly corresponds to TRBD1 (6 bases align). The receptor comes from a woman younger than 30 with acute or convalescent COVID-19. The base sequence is TGTGCCAGCAGCTTAACTGGGGGCGCAGGCTATGGCTACACCTTC. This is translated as CASSLTGGAGYGYTF.